This paragraph reports one T cell receptor (beta chain). As yet, its antigen is unknown. This sample was taken from a study of cytotoxic CD8 clonotypes in ibrutinib-treated CLL. At the level of the study: Partial response occurred in roughly 25 patients and complete response in 2; at median about 70 months, roughly 14 remained remitted and some 12 progressed.

This CDR3 contains 14 residues. Germline lookup yields CDR1 SGHNT and CDR2 YYREEE (reference sequence). Trimming pared 0 bases from V and 2 bases from J, leaving 9 bases between. TCRdb keeps only in-frame clones here, not all; method: immunoSEQ multiplex PCR. The table has nearly 300,000 clones, 60% to 80% seen once. Study findings and constraints: In sustained-remission versus progressing patients, sampling times differed. Increased clonality at ibrutinib response gave way to a return toward baseline at progression.

The TCR was taken from a human donor with chronic lymphocytic leukemia. V is TRBV5-4 and J is TRBJ2-7, with unresolved D. This sample comprised PBMCs, obtained at disease progression, from a patient treated with ibrutinib. Here the CDR3 reads CASSLAGVTYEQYF. DNA for the CDR3: TGTGCCAGCAGCTTGGCCGGAGTCACCTACGAGCAGTACTTC.